A selection of T cell receptor beta chains follows, all from one sample in a study of T cell responses to AZD1222 COVID-19 vaccine. TCRdb keeps only in-frame clones here, not all; method: immunoSEQ multiplex PCR. The repertoire has approximately 60,000 clones, over 60% of them found once; the top ten carry roughly an eighth. Sequencing used peripheral blood, obtained on day 0 of AZD1222 vaccination. The receptors originated from an adult in good health. Each CDR3 is given with its conserved first and last residue. The D gene is left open where the match is weak. The listing skips clone size in some rows; elsewhere it reads once, few, many or a size class.

J gene,D gene,V gene,clone size,CDR3 protein,CDR3 DNA
TRBJ1-2,TRBD1,TRBV5-6,NA,CASHYDRGLLWGYTF,TGTGCCAGCCACTATGACAGGGGGCTTCTTTGGGGCTACACCTTC
TRBJ1-5,NA,TRBV10-3,NA,CAISDGPGEPQHF,TGTGCCATCAGTGACGGCCCCGGGGAGCCCCAGCATTTT
TRBJ2-2,NA,TRBV6-2/TRBV6-3,NA,CASSYLSPRTGELFF,TGTGCCAGCAGTTACCTGTCTCCTAGGACTGGGGAGCTGTTTTTT
TRBJ1-2,NA,TRBV4-3,NA,CASSLLAGADGYTF,TGCGCCAGCAGCCTATTGGCAGGGGCGGATGGCTACACCTTC
TRBJ2-3,NA,TRBV7-8,NA,CASSRLGSGTDTQYF,TGTGCCAGCAGCCGCCTAGGGTCTGGCACAGATACGCAGTATTTT
TRBJ1-2,NA,TRBV2,NA,CASPDSDNYGYTF,TGTGCCAGCCCCGACAGCGATAACTATGGCTACACCTTC
TRBJ1-6,NA,TRBV27,few,CASREIGPRESPLHF,TGTGCCAGCAGGGAAATCGGACCGAGGGAATCACCCCTCCACTTT
TRBJ1-6,TRBD1,TRBV5-6,NA,CASSLYRGSPLHF,TGTGCCAGCAGCTTGTACAGGGGTTCACCCCTCCACTTT
TRBJ1-2,NA,TRBV7-2,NA,CASSLGGTSYGYTF,TGTGCCAGCAGCTTAGGTGGGACGAGTTATGGCTACACCTTC
TRBJ2-3,TRBD1,TRBV13,NA,CASNLRGGITDTQYF,TGTGCCAGCAATCTCCGAGGGGGCATCACAGATACGCAGTATTTT
TRBJ2-1,NA,TRBV29-1,NA,CTAGESSYNEQFF,TGCACGGCCGGCGAGAGCTCCTACAATGAGCAGTTCTTC
TRBJ2-5,NA,TRBV7-2,few,CASSATTGLETQYF,TGTGCCAGCAGCGCGACAACAGGGTTAGAGACCCAGTACTTC
TRBJ2-5,TRBD1,TRBV5-5,NA,CASSLFRTGGFETQYF,TGTGCCAGCAGCTTGTTTCGGACAGGGGGCTTCGAGACCCAGTACTTC
TRBJ2-5,NA,TRBV7-2,NA,CASNRLLQETQYF,TGTGCCAGCAACAGACTACTTCAAGAGACCCAGTACTTC
TRBJ1-1,TRBD1,TRBV9,NA,CASSPRQGNTEAFF,TGTGCCAGCAGCCCCCGACAGGGAAACACTGAAGCTTTCTTT
TRBJ2-2,TRBD1,TRBV3-1/TRBV3-2,few,CASSQVGGQGPVRELFF,TGTGCCAGCAGCCAAGTAGGGGGACAGGGTCCTGTCAGGGAGCTGTTTTTT
TRBJ1-5,TRBD1,TRBV6-5,NA,CASSSRDRQPQHF,TGTGCCAGCAGTTCCCGGGACAGACAGCCCCAGCATTTT
TRBJ1-2,NA,TRBV27,NA,CASSLYGSNYGYTF,TGTGCCAGCAGTTTATATGGCAGCAACTATGGCTACACCTTC
TRBJ2-5,TRBD1,TRBV7-2,NA,CASSLGDRKETQYF,TGTGCCAGCAGCTTGGGGGACAGGAAAGAGACCCAGTACTTC
TRBJ2-2,NA,TRBV28,NA,CASRPGIPNTGELFF,TGTGCCAGCAGGCCCGGGATCCCGAACACCGGGGAGCTGTTTTTT
TRBJ1-5,NA,TRBV21-1,NA,CASSHGRCNQPQHF,TGTGCCAGCAGCCATGGCCGGTGCAATCAGCCCCAGCATTTT
TRBJ1-2,TRBD1,TRBV4-1,NA,CASSQGETGGLGYTF,TGCGCCAGCAGCCAAGGGGAAACAGGGGGCCTTGGCTACACCTTC
TRBJ1-1,TRBD1,TRBV3-1/TRBV3-2,NA,CASSRQGSSTEAFF,TGTGCCAGCAGCCGACAGGGGTCGAGCACTGAAGCTTTCTTT
TRBJ1-2,TRBD1,TRBV7-9,once,CASSSGQGANYGYTF,TGTGCCAGCAGCTCGGGACAGGGGGCTAACTATGGCTACACCTTC
TRBJ1-2,NA,TRBV12-3/TRBV12-4,NA,CASSPQGGGYTF,TGTGCCAGCAGTCCACAGGGAGGAGGCTACACCTTC
TRBJ1-2,NA,TRBV14,NA,CASSQEVKAGYTF,TGTGCCAGCAGCCAAGAGGTAAAGGCTGGCTACACCTTC
TRBJ1-3,NA,TRBV9,NA,CASSVEDNSGNTIYF,TGTGCCAGCAGCGTAGAGGATAACTCTGGAAACACCATATATTTT
TRBJ2-7,NA,TRBV14,few,CASSQPPVSYEQYF,TGTGCCAGCAGCCAGCCGCCCGTCTCCTACGAGCAGTACTTC
TRBJ2-5,NA,TRBV5-8,NA,CASSLRTPETQYF,TGTGCCAGCAGCCTGCGGACCCCGGAGACCCAGTACTTC
TRBJ1-6,TRBD1,TRBV5-4,NA,CASSLEQGLTLHF,TGTGCCAGCAGCTTGGAACAGGGGTTAACCCTCCACTTT
TRBJ2-2,TRBD2,TRBV27,NA,CASSGTSFLGELFF,TGTGCCAGTTCCGGGACTAGCTTCCTCGGGGAGCTGTTTTTT
TRBJ2-6,NA,TRBV27,few,CASSFFQGSGANVLTF,TGTGCCAGCAGTTTTTTCCAGGGTTCTGGGGCCAACGTCCTGACTTTC
TRBJ1-2,NA,TRBV21-1,medium-sized,CASSKPRRTHTF,TGTGCCAGCAGCAAACCCCGACGGACCCACACCTTC
TRBJ1-1,NA,TRBV2,many,CASSETLEAFF,TGTGCCAGCAGTGAAACCCTTGAAGCTTTCTTT
TRBJ1-2,NA,TRBV7-9,NA,CASSLAARELDGYTF,TGTGCCAGCAGCTTAGCGGCCAGGGAGTTGGATGGCTACACCTTC
TRBJ2-4,TRBD1,TRBV14,NA,CASSQDPGQGMVKNIQYF,TGTGCCAGCAGCCAAGATCCCGGACAGGGGATGGTCAAAAACATTCAGTACTTC
TRBJ2-1,NA,TRBV9,NA,CASSVRGAEQFF,TGTGCCAGCAGCGTACGGGGGGCCGAGCAGTTCTTC
TRBJ2-7,NA,TRBV10-3,few,CAISEGLDTYEQYF,TGTGCCATCAGTGAGGGACTTGATACCTACGAGCAGTACTTC
TRBJ1-5,TRBD1,TRBV19,NA,CASSIAGQVKPQHF,TGTGCCAGTAGTATAGCCGGACAGGTGAAGCCCCAGCATTTT
TRBJ2-7,TRBD2,TRBV10-1,NA,CASSESMPTSGGLSYEQYF,TGCGCCAGCAGTGAGTCGATGCCTACTAGCGGGGGGCTTTCCTACGAGCAGTACTTC
TRBJ2-1,TRBD1,TRBV19,few,CASSPAGTGKGPYNEQFF,TGTGCCAGTAGTCCCGCCGGGACAGGGAAAGGGCCCTACAATGAGCAGTTCTTC
TRBJ2-2,NA,TRBV10-3,NA,CAISGGARGGTGELFF,TGTGCCATCAGTGGAGGGGCCAGGGGTGGCACCGGGGAGCTGTTTTTT
TRBJ1-2,TRBD1,TRBV27,NA,CASSEQGFLDYGYTF,TGTGCCAGCAGTGAACAGGGGTTTTTGGACTATGGCTACACCTTC
TRBJ2-5,NA,TRBV5-5,few,CASSLEGGQETQYF,TGTGCCAGCAGCTTGGAGGGGGGCCAAGAGACCCAGTACTTC
TRBJ2-2,NA,TRBV9,NA,CASSASGELFF,TGTGCCAGCAGCGCGTCCGGGGAGCTGTTTTTT
TRBJ2-2,NA,TRBV13,NA,CASSLPGLGPGELFF,TGTGCCAGCAGCCTACCGGGGCTCGGACCCGGGGAGCTGTTTTTT
TRBJ1-2,TRBD1,TRBV27,NA,CASSPRTGDTYGYTF,TGTGCCAGCAGTCCCAGGACAGGGGATACCTATGGCTACACCTTC
TRBJ2-3,NA,TRBV11-2,NA,CASSSRGEGTDTQYF,TGTGCCAGCAGCTCAAGGGGGGAGGGGACAGATACGCAGTATTTT
TRBJ1-5,NA,TRBV7-8,NA,CASSLGNRVNSNQPQHF,TGTGCCAGCAGCTTAGGGAACAGGGTAAATAGCAATCAGCCCCAGCATTTT
TRBJ1-2,TRBD1,TRBV29-1,NA,CSVMTGTDYGYTF,TGCAGCGTTATGACAGGGACAGACTATGGCTACACCTTC
TRBJ1-2,NA,TRBV5-4,NA,CASSLEVGYTF,TGTGCCAGCAGCTTGGAGGTCGGCTACACCTTC
TRBJ1-1,NA,TRBV6-5,NA,CASRRGINTEAFF,TGTGCCAGCAGGAGGGGGATCAACACTGAAGCTTTCTTT
TRBJ1-2,TRBD1,TRBV4-3,once,CASSQDPRDSTNYGYTF,TGCGCCAGCAGCCAAGATCCCAGGGACAGTACTAACTATGGCTACACCTTC